The 31 T cell receptor beta chains below come from one sample, sequenced in a study of T cells after yellow fever vaccination. TCRdb processed the 5' RACE reads anew with MiXCR; each CDR3 protein has one entry. The repertoire holds some 260,000 distinct CDR3 sequences, with roughly 5.6% as singletons. The sequenced sample was CD4+ T cells sorted from PBMCs, obtained on the day of the yellow fever booster vaccination. The receptors stem from a man younger than 30 who received the YFV17D yellow fever vaccine.

This clonotype was picked up a small number of times. The J gene is TRBJ2-2, the V gene TRBV24-1; TRBD1 or TRBD2 may be the D gene (7 bases each). Trimming removed 4 bases at V and 4 bases at J, with 15 bases between. The germline V gene encodes CDR1 KGHDR and CDR2 SFDVKD. This CDR3 has 16 amino acids. The CDR3, as DNA: TGTGCCACCAGTGACCCAGGGGGGGCCACCACCGGGGAGCTGTTTTTT. Encoded protein: CATSDPGGATTGELFF.

The chain employs TRBV9 and TRBJ2-1; 11 bases align to TRBD2. This CDR3 spans 17 amino acids. Unmatched junction bases numbered 6, after V lost 0 bases and J lost 4 bases. Per the germline V gene, CDR1 is SGDLS and CDR2 is YYNGEE. DNA for the CDR3: TGTGCCAGCAGCGTAGCTGTAGCGGGGGGGAATTACAATGAGCAGTTCTTC. This sequence encodes CASSVAVAGGNYNEQFF.

V gene TRBV12-3 or TRBV12-4 combines with J gene TRBJ1-2, with D maybe TRBD1 (6 bases). The V and J ends lost 7 bases and 7 bases respectively, with 13 bases between them. The CDR3 runs to 12 residues. CDR3 sequence reads: CASTSRGGGYTF. As DNA, the CDR3 is TGTGCCAGCACTTCCCGAGGGGGTGGCTACACCTTC.

This clonotype was observed at least ten times. The chain links TRBV7-9 to TRBJ1-1, with a tentative D call TRBD1 (5 bases). Deletions cut 4 bases from V and 1 base from J, with 16 bases between. The CDR3 has 16 residues. CDR1 and CDR2 (germline): SEHNR, FQNEAQ (reference sequence). The CDR3 coding sequence is TGTGCCAGCAGCTCTCCGGGCAGCAGGGCGAACACTGAAGCTTTCTTT. This sequence encodes CASSSPGSRANTEAFF.

This clonotype was recorded many times. The chain carries TRBV5-1 and TRBJ1-3; no definite D call. This CDR3 has 15 amino acids. The ends were cut back, 4 bases at V and 0 bases at J, with 11 bases in the middle. The V gene's germline CDR1 is SGHRS and CDR2 YFSETQ. The CDR3 here is CASSPGVVSGNTIYF. For the CDR3, the DNA is TGCGCCAGCAGCCCCGGGGTAGTCTCTGGAAACACCATATATTTT.

The chain employs TRBV5-6 and TRBJ1-1, with 8 bases fitting TRBD1. CDR1 is SGHDT and CDR2 is YYEEEE in the germline V gene. V gave up 3 bases and J gave up 0 bases; unmatched junction bases: 10. This CDR3 spans 17 amino acids. The CDR3 reads CASSYGQGHRMNTEAFF. CDR3 DNA: TGTGCCAGCAGCTATGGACAGGGACATCGGATGAACACTGAAGCTTTCTTT. Supplemented by reference TRBV5-6 and TRBJ1-1, the full variable domain reads DAGVTQSPTHLIKTRGQQVTLRCSPKSGHDTVSWYQQALGQGPQFIFQYYEEEERQRGNFPDRFSGHQFPNYSSELNVNALLLGDSALYLCASSYGQGHRMNTEAFFGQGTRLTVV.

In this sample, this clonotype turned up many times. The chain recombines TRBV20-1 with TRBJ2-1; 12 bases fit TRBD2. Trimming removed 5 bases from V and 2 bases from J; junction bases left unmatched: 4. CDR1 and CDR2 (germline): DFQATT, SNEGSKA (reference sequence). The CDR3 totals 15 residues. CDR3 sequence reads: CSAASGGGAYNEQFF. In nucleotides, the CDR3 is TGCAGTGCTGCTAGCGGGGGGGGCGCCTACAATGAGCAGTTCTTC.

J is TRBJ1-1 and V is TRBV7-9; D not resolved. The germline V and J ends were trimmed by 5 bases and 10 bases, with 14 bases remaining between them. Germline CDR1 SEHNR, CDR2 FQNEAQ (reference sequence). CDR3 length: 12 residues. CDR3: CASSIPGQAAFF. In DNA form, the CDR3 reads TGTGCCAGCAGCATACCAGGCCAGGCAGCTTTCTTT.

This clonotype was counted at least ten times. V gene TRBV25-1 combines with J gene TRBJ1-2; TRBD1 might be the D (5 bases). This CDR3 contains 15 residues. Germline CDR1 reads MGHDK; CDR2 reads SYGVNS. V was trimmed by 4 bases and J by 8 bases, leaving 20 bases between them. The CDR3 DNA follows: TGTGCCAGCAGTGCCCCAGGGATTGATTTGATGGGCTACACCTTC. Its translation is CASSAPGIDLMGYTF.

This clonotype occurred a few times. This sequence joins TRBV10-3 and TRBJ2-5; the match to TRBD1 covers 12 bases. Germline CDR1 is ENHRY and CDR2 is SYGVKD. This CDR3 comprises 18 residues. V was pared by 6 bases and J by 2 bases, with 13 bases of the junction left unmatched. CDR3 bases: TGTGCCATCAGCCCCGGGACAGGGGGCGCATCCCCACAAGAGACCCAGTACTTC. Its protein is CAISPGTGGASPQETQYF.

This clonotype showed up many times. V usage is TRBV30 and J usage is TRBJ2-6; D unclear. V was pared by 1 base and J by 0 bases, with 13 bases between. Germline CDR1 is GTSNPN and CDR2 is SVGIG (reference sequence). The CDR3 covers 17 residues. The CDR3 loop is CAWSESLITSGANVLTF. CDR3 nucleotides: TGTGCCTGGAGTGAGTCCTTAATTACCTCTGGGGCCAACGTCCTGACTTTC.

This clonotype was detected many times. The V and J genes are TRBV12-3 or TRBV12-4 and TRBJ2-7, with D perhaps assigned TRBD1 or TRBD2 (6 bases each). The CDR3 spans 13 residues. V lost 6 bases and J 4 bases, leaving 13 bases between the germline ends. CDR3 nucleotides: TGTGCCAGCAGCCTCGAGGGGGGATACGAGCAGTACTTC. This sequence encodes CASSLEGGYEQYF.

The chain has TRBV15 and TRBJ1-1; unclear D gene. V dropped 8 bases and J dropped 7 bases, with 20 bases sitting between them. The germline gives CDR1 LNHNV, CDR2 YYDKDF (reference sequence). The CDR3 is 14 amino acids. The CDR3, as DNA: TGTGCCACCGGAAAAGTAACAGTTTTGGGTGAAGCTTTCTTT. Its translation is CATGKVTVLGEAFF.

This clonotype was counted only a few times. The chain employs TRBV12-3 or TRBV12-4 and TRBJ1-2; TRBD1 matches 9 bases. CDR3 size: 17 residues. J was trimmed by 2 bases and V by 4 bases; bases with no gene match: 11. CDR3 amino acids: CASSSNWGTGLNYGYTF. CDR3 DNA: TGTGCCAGCAGTTCCAACTGGGGGACAGGGCTGAACTATGGCTACACCTTC.

The CDR3 DNA sequence: TGTGCCAGCAGTTTAGGGCAAGTCTATGGCTACACCTTC. Amino acids: CASSLGQVYGYTF. V gene TRBV12-3 or TRBV12-4 combines with J gene TRBJ1-2; D gene ambiguous. The V and J ends lost 1 base and 4 bases respectively, with 7 bases between them. The CDR3 spans 13 residues.

Only a few counts were recorded for this clonotype. V usage is TRBV10-3 and J usage is TRBJ2-4; TRBD2 agrees at 8 bases. The CDR3 is 13 amino acids. Unmatched junction bases numbered 11, after V lost 11 bases and J lost 8 bases. Germline-derived CDR1 and CDR2 are ENHRY and SYGVKD. The CDR3 sequence: CAVGGGGQYIQYF. The DNA of the CDR3 is TGTGCCGTCGGGGGGGGCGGGCAATACATTCAGTACTTC.

The chain has TRBV5-4 and TRBJ2-2; TRBD1 matches at 7 bases. The junction had 15 bases not matched to a gene; V was cut back by 5 bases and J by 5 bases. The CDR3 covers 17 residues. Germline V CDR1 and CDR2: SGHNT, YYREEE (reference sequence). The CDR3 bases are TGTGCCAGCAGGGCGAGACAGGGATCGCCCGAGACCGGGGAGCTGTTTTTT. Translating it yields CASRARQGSPETGELFF.

The chain combines TRBV6-2 or TRBV6-3 with TRBJ2-5, with 10 nucleotides matching TRBD1. V trimming: 0 bases; J trimming: 3 bases; junction bases outside the gene matches: 4. The CDR3 length is 16 residues. CDR1 is MNHEY and CDR2 is SVGEGT in the germline V gene. The CDR3 here is CASSYSIGQGEETQYF. The DNA for the CDR3 is TGTGCCAGCAGTTACTCGATCGGACAGGGGGAAGAGACCCAGTACTTC.

The sample holds a few counts of this clonotype. The chain is built from TRBV7-2 and TRBJ2-5; TRBD2 agrees at 8 bases. CDR1 and CDR2 from the germline V gene are SGHTA and FQGNSA. Unmatched junction bases numbered 6, after V lost 5 bases and J lost 4 bases. The CDR3 is 14 amino acids. CDR3 nucleotide sequence: TGTGCCAGCAGCCCCAGGACTAGCCGAGAGACCCAGTACTTC. This gives the protein CASSPRTSRETQYF. Together with reference TRBV7-2 and TRBJ2-5, the CDR3 gives the full variable domain: GAGVSQSPSNKVTEKGKDVELRCDPISGHTALYWYRQSLGQGLEFLIYFQGNSAPDKSGLPSDRFSAERTGGSVSTLTIQRTQQEDSAVYLCASSPRTSRETQYFGPGTRLLVL.

This rearrangement joins TRBV12-3 or TRBV12-4 to TRBJ1-5, with D unresolved. This CDR3 is 15 amino acids long. V was trimmed by 3 bases and J by 4 bases, leaving 13 bases between them. The CDR3 sequence is CASSFSFRSNQPQHF. CDR3 nucleotides: TGTGCCAGCAGTTTCAGCTTCCGCTCGAATCAGCCCCAGCATTTT.

This clonotype was seen a few times. The V and J genes are TRBV5-4 and TRBJ2-7; 8 nucleotides agree with TRBD1. Germline trimming cut 3 bases from V and 10 bases from J; bases unmatched to any gene: 9. Germline V CDR1 and CDR2: SGHNT, YYREEE (reference sequence). The CDR3 length is 13 residues. CDR3 sequence: CASSSGGQESQYF. In DNA form, the CDR3 reads TGTGCCAGCAGCTCAGGGGGCCAGGAGAGTCAGTACTTC. Using reference TRBV5-4 and TRBJ2-7 for the parts outside the CDR3, the full variable domain is ETGVTQSPTHLIKTRGQQVTLRCSSQSGHNTVSWYQQALGQGPQFIFQYYREEENGRGNFPPRFSGLQFPNYSSELNVNALELDDSALYLCASSSGGQESQYFGPGTRLTVT.

This clonotype was counted at least ten times. This chain connects TRBV20-1 to TRBJ1-1, with D possibly being TRBD1 (6 bases). V lost 1 base, J lost 2 bases, and 11 bases lay in between. Germline assignment: CDR1 DFQATT and CDR2 SNEGSKA (reference sequence). This CDR3 region has 14 residues. The CDR3 region has the DNA TGCAGTGCTAGAGTCGGGGGCGCCAACACTGAAGCTTTCTTT. This sequence encodes CSARVGGANTEAFF.

This clonotype was observed many times. The CDR3 sequence: CASSVLGAVRPDTQYF. For the CDR3, the DNA is TGTGCCAGCAGCGTATTGGGGGCCGTTCGACCAGATACGCAGTATTTT. The V gene is TRBV9, the J gene TRBJ2-3, with D perhaps matching TRBD1 (6 bases). Germline loops: CDR1 SGDLS, CDR2 YYNGEE. This CDR3 is built from 16 residues. V dropped 1 base and J dropped 4 bases, with 16 bases sitting between them.

This clonotype was observed many times. The rearrangement joins TRBV4-3 to TRBJ1-3; the D gene is possibly TRBD1 (5 bases). The CDR3 runs 15 residues. The V gene's germline CDR1 is LGHNA and CDR2 YSLEER. Trimming left V 0 bases short and J 8 bases short, with 14 bases between. The CDR3 protein is CASSQDEKGRDTIYF. As DNA, the CDR3 is TGCGCCAGCAGCCAAGATGAAAAGGGGAGAGACACCATATATTTT.

This clonotype came up many times. This chain uses TRBV11-2 with TRBJ2-1, with 8 bases aligning to TRBD1. V shed 6 bases and J 14 bases; nucleotides not matched to a gene: 6. CDR3 length: 11 amino acids. From germline, CDR1 is SGHAT and CDR2 FQNNGV. CDR3 DNA: TGTGCCAGCAGTCGGGACAGGATCGAGTTCTTC. Protein product: CASSRDRIEFF.

This clonotype turned up a few times. The V call is TRBV20-1, the J call TRBJ1-3, with a tentative D call TRBD1 (5 bases). V lost 2 bases to trimming and J lost 8 bases, with 16 bases between them. The germline V gene has CDR1 DFQATT and CDR2 SNEGSKA (reference sequence). The CDR3 extends over 14 amino acids. Here the CDR3 reads CSARRGITADTIYF. CDR3 nucleotide sequence: TGCAGTGCTAGACGGGGCATAACGGCGGACACCATATATTTT.

The chain uses TRBV7-2 and TRBJ2-4; the match to TRBD1 covers 8 bases. There are 13 residues in the CDR3. Trimming took 4 bases from V and 9 from J; bases not matched to a gene: 5. CDR1 is SGHTA, CDR2 FQGNSA, per germline. The CDR3 sequence is CASSSDRATIQYF. The CDR3, as DNA: TGTGCCAGCAGCTCGGACAGGGCTACCATTCAGTACTTC.

This clonotype came up many times. The V call is TRBV12-3 or TRBV12-4, the J call TRBJ1-1; 7 nucleotides line up with TRBD1. V gave up 5 bases and J gave up 1 base; unmatched junction bases: 4. CDR3 length: 14 residues. CDR3 region: CASSDRAANTEAFF. DNA of the CDR3: TGTGCCAGCAGTGACAGGGCAGCGAACACTGAAGCTTTCTTT.

This clonotype was seen at least ten times. CDR3 bases: TGTGCCAGCAGCTTAGAGGGGTTCAGCAATCAGCCCCAGCATTTT. Translation: CASSLEGFSNQPQHF. This rearrangement joins TRBV7-6 to TRBJ1-5; TRBD1 might be the D (5 bases). Germline V gene lookup returns CDR1 SGHVS and CDR2 FNYEAQ. Trimming pared 1 base from V and 1 base from J, leaving 8 bases between. CDR3 size: 15 residues.

The chain links TRBV7-2 to TRBJ2-1; no definite D call. The ends were cut back, 4 bases at V and 9 bases at J, with 10 bases in the middle. Looked up from germline, CDR1 is SGHTA and CDR2 is FQGNSA. The CDR3 spans 12 residues. The CDR3 spells CASSSTGVEQFF. In nucleotides, the CDR3 is TGTGCCAGCAGCTCGACTGGTGTTGAGCAGTTCTTC.

This sequence joins TRBV7-2 and TRBJ1-5; no clear D. CDR1 is SGHTA, CDR2 FQGNSA, per germline. CDR3 size: 13 residues. Between the trimmed V and J ends, which lost 2 bases and 4 bases, there was a span of 6 bases. The CDR3 DNA follows: TGTGCCAGCAGCTTATCCGTAAATCAGCCCCAGCATTTT. Protein product: CASSLSVNQPQHF. Based on the CDR3 plus reference TRBV7-2 and TRBJ1-5, the full variable domain is GAGVSQSPSNKVTEKGKDVELRCDPISGHTALYWYRQSLGQGLEFLIYFQGNSAPDKSGLPSDRFSAERTGGSVSTLTIQRTQQEDSAVYLCASSLSVNQPQHFGDGTRLSIL.